Below, 14 T cell receptor beta chains from the same sample are listed, as sequenced in a study of cytomegalovirus exposure and HLA in healthy donors. Primers: 60 Vbeta forward and 13 Jbeta reverse. Sequencing used immunoSEQ multiplex PCR; TCRdb keeps in-frame clones, though not all of them. The repertoire holds about 160,000 clones, approximately 70% seen once, with 1.5% to 2% in the top ten. Material: PBMCs. The receptors originated from a woman aged 18-29 years in good health and CMV-seronegative.

The chain joins TRBV27 to TRBJ2-7; the match to TRBD1 covers 9 bases. V was pared by 3 bases and J by 3 bases, with 12 bases of the junction left unmatched. The CDR3 is made up of 17 amino acids. CDR1 and CDR2 from the germline V gene are MNHEY and SMNVEV (reference sequence). CDR3 nucleotide sequence: TGTGCCAGCAGTTTGTCAGCCGGGACAGGGATGTACTACGAGCAGTACTTC. Translating it yields CASSLSAGTGMYYEQYF.

The rearrangement links TRBV29-1 to TRBJ1-3; 9 bases map to TRBD1. In germline, CDR1 is SQVTM, CDR2 ANQGSEA. The CDR3 has 13 amino acids. V lost 4 bases to trimming and J lost 3 bases; unmatched junction nucleotides: 1. The DNA of the CDR3 is TGCAGCGTTGCGGGACAGGGTGGAAACACCATATATTTT. It codes for CSVAGQGGNTIYF.

The DNA of the CDR3 is TGTGCCAGCAGCCAAGTTTTAGCGGGGGGGGCAGATACGCAGTATTTT. Translation: CASSQVLAGGADTQYF. This rearrangement joins TRBV4-2 to TRBJ2-3, with TRBD2 identical over 11 bases. This CDR3 is 16 amino acids long. Germline V gives CDR1 LGHNA, CDR2 YNFKEQ. The V and J ends lost 1 base and 4 bases, in that order; junction bases with no gene match: 4.

The V and J genes are TRBV10-3 and TRBJ2-5, with D unresolved. Trimming cost V 5 bases and J 5 bases, with 12 bases left between them. Germline V gene sequence: CDR1 ENHRY, CDR2 SYGVKD. This CDR3 is 13 amino acids long. The CDR3 loop reads CAISIDNPETQYF. CDR3 DNA sequence: TGTGCCATCAGTATCGACAATCCGGAGACCCAGTACTTC.

In its sample, this clone was seen once. The CDR3 bases are TGTGCCAGCAGCTTCAGGGGATCAGATACGCAGTATTTT. Residues: CASSFRGSDTQYF. The chain employs TRBV7-3 and TRBJ2-3; the D gene is possibly TRBD1 (6 bases). Per the germline V gene, CDR1 is SGHTA and CDR2 is FQGTGA. V gave up 3 bases and J gave up 4 bases, with 8 bases separating them. The CDR3 runs 13 residues.

J is TRBJ2-6 and V is TRBV4-3; the D is unclear. V was trimmed by 2 bases and J by 0 bases, leaving 11 bases between them. This CDR3 is built from 17 residues. The germline CDR1 and CDR2 sequences are LGHNA and YSLEER. The CDR3 DNA reads TGCGCCAGCAGCCAAACCCGACACCTCTCTGGGGCCAACGTCCTGACTTTC. Translation: CASSQTRHLSGANVLTF.

V and J are TRBV2 and TRBJ2-7; D gene ambiguous. The germline V gene has CDR1 SNHLY and CDR2 FYNNEI. Trimming removed 7 bases at V and 5 bases at J, with 15 bases between. This CDR3 is 13 amino acids long. The DNA of the CDR3 is TGTGCCAGCATAGATATTAAAGAGGACGAGCAGTACTTC. Translating it yields CASIDIKEDEQYF.

This rearrangement joins TRBV19 to TRBJ2-1; D is possibly TRBD2 (5 bases). V lost 5 bases and J 8 bases, leaving 13 bases between the germline ends. The CDR3 spans 13 residues. Germline V lookup: CDR1 LNHDA, CDR2 SQIVND (reference sequence). The CDR3 DNA reads as TGTGCCAGTAGTCCCCGCGGGTACGATGAGCAGTTCTTC. The encoded protein is CASSPRGYDEQFF.

J is TRBJ1-3 and V is TRBV9; 8 nucleotides align to TRBD1. This CDR3 is built from 15 residues. CDR1 and CDR2 from the germline V gene are SGDLS and YYNGEE. The V gene end was trimmed by 7 bases and the J gene end by 0 bases; junction bases not matched to a gene: 6. Here the CDR3 DNA reads TGTGCCAGCGGACAGGGTCATGGCTCTGGAAACACCATATATTTT. Protein: CASGQGHGSGNTIYF.

This chain links TRBV13 with TRBJ2-1, with 7 bases that match TRBD2. CDR1 and CDR2 (germline): PRHDT, FYEKMQ (reference sequence). This CDR3 has 15 amino acids. V was clipped by 5 bases and J by 0 bases; unmatched bases: 4. The CDR3, as DNA: TGTGCCAGCAGCCCCCGCGGGGGCTCCTACAATGAGCAGTTCTTC. It is translated as CASSPRGGSYNEQFF.

This clone showed up just a few times. V gene TRBV7-9 combines with J gene TRBJ2-7; perhaps TRBD2 as D (6 bases). This CDR3 has 15 residues. Trimming removed 2 bases at V and 1 base at J, with 12 bases between. The germline V gene has CDR1 SEHNR and CDR2 FQNEAQ (reference sequence). The CDR3 DNA is TGTGCCAGCAGCTTAACTCCGGGAGAATCCTACGAGCAGTACTTC. This gives the protein CASSLTPGESYEQYF.

With respect to this clone: The CDR3 ends on some other residue instead of the conserved phenylalanine or tryptophan, so this is likely a read error. J is TRBJ1-2 and V is TRBV7-9; 9 bases map to TRBD1. V shed 2 bases and J 4 bases; nucleotides not matched to a gene: 8. This CDR3 is built from 16 residues. Germline V gene lookup returns CDR1 SEHNR and CDR2 FQNEAQ (reference sequence). The CDR3 nucleotides are TGTGCCAGCAGCTTACGGGACAGGGCGATTTCCTATGGCTACACCCTC. Amino acids: CASSLRDRAISYGYTL.

The chain combines TRBV29-1 with TRBJ1-1, with 8 bases that match TRBD1. This CDR3 region has 17 residues. V lost 0 bases and J lost 3; bases outside the gene matches: 12. The germline V gene encodes CDR1 SQVTM and CDR2 ANQGSEA. The CDR3 bases are TGCAGCGTTGAAGAGTTTTACAGGGGGAACTTAGACACTGAAGCTTTCTTT. As protein: CSVEEFYRGNLDTEAFF.

The V call is TRBV5-1, the J call TRBJ1-1; 7 nucleotides match TRBD1. The CDR3 loop spans 15 amino acids. Germline V CDR1 and CDR2: SGHRS, YFSETQ. With V trimmed by 7 bases and J by 6 bases, 15 bases remained unmatched. In nucleotides, the CDR3 is TGCGCCAGCCAAGACAGGGTGGGGCCGCAGGCTGAAGCTTTCTTT. Protein: CASQDRVGPQAEAFF.